This is a list of T cell receptor beta chains from one sample in a study of T cell repertoires in cytomegalovirus infection. No antigens are known for them. One entry per CDR3 protein results from TCRdb running MiXCR on the reads. The table includes over 120,000 distinct CDR3 sequences, over 30% detected once. Specimen: CD8+ T cells from cultured PBMCs, collected from culture after CMV antigen stimulation. Source of these receptors: a human donor in good health (CMV status not recorded). Some clones in this sample may be carry-over from other donors' samples. The CDR3 runs from the conserved cysteine through the conserved F or W. A D gene is named only where the DNA matches it firmly. Size values are once, few and many counts, or a class for expanded clones, and some rows have none.

D | size | J | V | CDR3 | DNA
TRBD1 | NA | TRBJ2-1 | TRBV2 | CASSPTGNDEQFF | TGTGCCAGCAGCCCGACAGGGAACGATGAGCAGTTCTTC
NA | NA | TRBJ2-6 | TRBV7-9 | CASSRGAGGANVLTF | TGTGCCAGCAGCAGAGGGGCGGGTGGGGCCAACGTCCTGACTTTC
TRBD1 | NA | TRBJ2-5 | TRBV7-9 | CASSPTGTGETQYF | TGTGCCAGCAGCCCTACCGGGACAGGGGAGACCCAGTACTTC
TRBD1 | few | TRBJ2-2 | TRBV27 | CASSPLGGVTGELFF | TGTGCCAGCAGTCCCCTAGGGGGCGTCACCGGGGAGCTGTTTTTT
NA | few | TRBJ1-5 | TRBV2 | CASSEVFRDSNQPQHF | TGTGCCAGCAGTGAAGTTTTCAGGGATAGCAATCAGCCCCAGCATTTT
NA | few | TRBJ1-3 | TRBV12-3/TRBV12-4 | CASSSGFSGNTIYF | TGTGCCAGCAGCTCAGGGTTCTCTGGAAACACCATATATTTT
NA | few | TRBJ1-2 | TRBV7-3 | CASSLGDGLLGYTF | TGTGCCAGCAGCCTTGGGGACGGACTCCTTGGCTACACCTTC
TRBD2 | few | TRBJ2-3 | TRBV5-4 | CASSLSGGGDTQYF | TGTGCCAGCAGCCTTAGCGGGGGCGGGGATACGCAGTATTTT
NA | few | TRBJ2-3 | TRBV25-1 | CASSEYSVAFTDTQYF | TGTGCCAGCAGTGAATATTCCGTGGCTTTCACAGATACGCAGTATTTT
NA | few | TRBJ2-5 | TRBV12-3/TRBV12-4 | CASSYTVETQYF | TGTGCCAGCAGTTATACTGTCGAGACCCAGTACTTC
NA | NA | TRBJ2-1 | TRBV19 | CASSAVTGSGEQFF | TGTGCCAGTAGTGCCGTTACAGGGAGTGGTGAGCAGTTCTTC
NA | few | TRBJ2-5 | TRBV7-9 | CASSYTEETQYF | TGTGCCAGCAGTTACACAGAAGAGACCCAGTACTTC
TRBD2 | once | TRBJ2-1 | TRBV24-1 | CATSDTVAGPTYNEQFF | TGTGCCACCAGTGATACCGTAGCGGGGCCCACCTACAATGAGCAGTTCTTC
TRBD1 | NA | TRBJ1-5 | TRBV6-5 | CASRLGQGWDQPQHF | TGTGCCAGCAGACTTGGACAGGGGTGGGATCAGCCCCAGCATTTT
TRBD2 | few | TRBJ2-7 | TRBV4-1 | CASSQVLLAGVEQYF | TGCGCCAGCAGCCAAGTCCTCCTAGCGGGGGTCGAGCAGTACTTC